This T cell receptor beta chain was sequenced for a study of T cell repertoires in ileal Crohn's disease (dated by TCRdb to the late 2010s). Concerning the study at large: The median duration of disease was 6 to 10 years, and at the time of surgery approximately 33% of patients were active smokers. All patients had surgery for a complication: stricturing disease in roughly 61% and penetrating disease in about 39%. Postoperative therapy was given to about half of the patients, with thiopurines administered to 11 patients and anti-TNF agents administered to about 20 patients. Biopsies taken from the inflamed portion of the ileum in the surgical resection specimen were designated as M0 samples. For commercial TCRB immunosequencing, approximately 500 nanograms of biopsy DNA were submitted for each sample. TCR repertoire analysis was done in some 55 Crohn's disease patients from a prospective multicentre cohort. The study ran alongside a multicentre cohort designed to identify predictors of early endoscopic recurrence after ileocolonic resection. A Rutgeerts score above i0 was used to define endoscopic postoperative recurrence. A total of some 170 mucosal samples from roughly 57 patients were sequenced, with samples obtained at several locations on the surgical specimen and at postoperative endoscopy. The paper as a whole reports these results and caveats: Endoscopic recurrence was found to be associated with higher high-frequency clone percentages at surgery, and recurrence was observed in all patients with clonality above 26.8% (18/57). Sorted CD8 T cells carried more high-frequency clones than CD4 T cells, suggesting mucosal expansions were mainly CD8. A significantly higher proportion of clonal expansions was observed in active smokers at surgery than in non-smokers (approximately 26% vs 17%, p=0.02). Mucosal CD4 and CD8 T cells were sorted and sequenced only in a subgroup of patients, whose size was not stated.

The germline V gene gives CDR1 as MNHEY and CDR2 as SVGAGI. Relative to germline, V is 6 bases shorter and J is 9 bases shorter, with 15 bases between their ends. From the cysteine up to the phenylalanine, the CDR3 has a length of 13 residues. Left in the record is the CDR3 DNA by itself, 39 bases read in frame from the first base. This specimen's time point label, interpreted: inflamed ileum from the surgical specimen. Adults with ileal or ileocolonic Crohn's disease and an indication for ileocolonic resection were eligible for inclusion. Whole ileal mucosal biopsies were stored frozen at -80°C before DNA extraction. A TRizol-based method was used to extract genomic DNA from the frozen whole biopsies, and the DNA was quantified with a NanoDrop 2000 spectrophotometer. Library preparation was by the immunoSEQ multiplex PCR assay. Adaptive Biotechnology amplified CDR3 regions from genomic DNA with a two-step multiplex PCR that controlled for amplification bias. The first PCR used primers for every V and J gene segment; the second PCR added barcodes and Illumina adapters. CDR3 libraries were sequenced on an Illumina instrument. The original pipeline was this. The analysis drew on both the pipelines supplied by the vendor and custom analysis of the raw data in R/Bioconductor running R version 3.3.0. Clonality, which ranges from 0 to 1, was calculated as the inverse of the normalised Shannon entropy across all productive clones. High-frequency clones were defined as the repertoire share of the top 100 clones, retaining only clones passing a 95% confidence test. The Simpson index measured repertoire diversity, and the Morisita-Horn index measured overlap between samples. This immuneACCESS table, as held by TCRdb, lists in-frame sequences with V and J called but not all clones. Of the missing ones, under half trace to an unresolved V gene in checked studies; the others have no known cause. For V, J and clone size, that table is used; D and trimming come from the DNA. Here the sample has about 15,000 clones; about 80% occur a single time. Around 3.9% of the sample belongs to the ten largest clones.

In this sample, this clone turned up once. What this receptor recognizes is not known. No qualities accompany the bases; no much larger clone lies one base away. The sample consisted of ileal tissue. The receptor was isolated from an adult with Crohn's disease. The chain is encoded by TRBV6-5 joined to TRBJ2-1; the D gene is possibly TRBD2, with 5 bases matching. The CDR3 is CASSHGGEGEQFF. In nucleotide form, the sequence is TGTGCCAGCAGCCACGGAGGCGAAGGTGAGCAGTTCTTC.